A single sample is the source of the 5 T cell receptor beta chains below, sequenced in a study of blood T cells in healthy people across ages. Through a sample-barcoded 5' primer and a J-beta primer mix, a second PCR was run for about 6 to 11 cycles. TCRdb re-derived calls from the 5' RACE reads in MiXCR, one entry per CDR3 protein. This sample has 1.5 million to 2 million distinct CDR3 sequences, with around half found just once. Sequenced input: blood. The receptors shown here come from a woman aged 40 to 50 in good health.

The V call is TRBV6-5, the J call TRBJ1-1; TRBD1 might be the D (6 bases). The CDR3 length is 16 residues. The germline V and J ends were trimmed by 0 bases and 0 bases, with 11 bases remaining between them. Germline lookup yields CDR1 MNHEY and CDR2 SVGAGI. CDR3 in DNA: TGTGCCAGCAGTTACTCTCCCACAGGGATGAACACTGAAGCTTTCTTT. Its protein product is CASSYSPTGMNTEAFF.

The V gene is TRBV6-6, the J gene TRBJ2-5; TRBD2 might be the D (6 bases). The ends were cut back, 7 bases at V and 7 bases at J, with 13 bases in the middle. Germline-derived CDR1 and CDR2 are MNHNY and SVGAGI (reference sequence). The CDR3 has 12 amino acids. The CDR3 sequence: CASTSGVRTQYF. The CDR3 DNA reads TGTGCCAGCACATCGGGGGTCCGGACCCAGTACTTC.

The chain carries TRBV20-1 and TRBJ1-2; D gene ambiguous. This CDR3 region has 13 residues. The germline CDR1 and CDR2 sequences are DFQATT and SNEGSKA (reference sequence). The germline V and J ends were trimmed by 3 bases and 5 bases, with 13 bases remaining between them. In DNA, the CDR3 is TGCAGTGCTAGGGGTTCGGCAGATTATGGCTACACCTTC. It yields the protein CSARGSADYGYTF.

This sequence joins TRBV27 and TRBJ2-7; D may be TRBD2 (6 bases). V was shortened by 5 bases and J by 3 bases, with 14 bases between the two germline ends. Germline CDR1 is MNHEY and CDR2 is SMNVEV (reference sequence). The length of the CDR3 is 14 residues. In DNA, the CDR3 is TGTGCCAGCAGTAGGGCGGGGCGATTCTACGAGCAGTACTTC. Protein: CASSRAGRFYEQYF.

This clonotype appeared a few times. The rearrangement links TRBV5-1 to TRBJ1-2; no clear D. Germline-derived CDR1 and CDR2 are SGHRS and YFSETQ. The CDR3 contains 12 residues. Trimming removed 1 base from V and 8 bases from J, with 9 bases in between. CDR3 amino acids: CASSLNAYGYTF. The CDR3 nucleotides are TGCGCCAGCAGCTTGAACGCTTACGGCTACACCTTC.